This T cell receptor beta chain derives from a study of cytotoxic CD8 clonotypes in ibrutinib-treated CLL. The wider study: Some 10 relapsed/refractory, 15 treatment-naive; approximately 18 IGHV unmutated.

The V segment lost 5 bases and the J segment 2 bases; nucleotides outside the gene matches: 6. Germline V lookup: CDR1 SGHTA, CDR2 FQGTGA. CDR3 length: 15 amino acids. Profiling relied on immunoSEQ multiplex PCR, and the TCRdb table lists in-frame clones only, not all of them. There are fewer than 400,000 clones in the sample; approximately 67% occur only once, and 6.3% lies in the top ten. On this clone itself: As yet, its antigen is unknown.

General study findings and limits: Baseline-level clonality went beyond age-matched healthy donors and moved in step with circulating CD8+ T-cell counts. Clonality went up at ibrutinib response and then declined back toward baseline at progression.

The chain carries TRBV7-3 and TRBJ1-2, with TRBD1 identical over 9 bases. The sequence derives from a human donor with chronic lymphocytic leukemia. The material was PBMCs, obtained after 36 months of ibrutinib treatment. CDR3 amino acids: CASSPSGTGNYGYTF. CDR3 nucleotides: TGTGCCAGCAGCCCCTCCGGGACAGGGAACTATGGCTACACCTTC.